This TCR beta chain came from a study of beta chain features in type 1 diabetes. Study conclusions and caveats: Within each of all four CD4+ subsets, Type 1 diabetes patients had TCRB CDR3s that were moderately but significantly shorter.

Germline CDR1 SQVTM, CDR2 ANQGSEA. The CDR3 length is 14 residues. V shed 6 bases and J 6 bases; nucleotides not matched to a gene: 11. In regard to this clone: Its matching antigen is unknown.

Expressed TCRB transcripts got sequenced, as all isolated RNA was reverse transcribed. Sequenced by immunoSEQ multiplex PCR; TCRdb stores in-frame clones only, minus some. The sample lists about 370,000 clones, 9.5% to 10% occurring once. Material: central memory CD4+ T cells from blood. The sequence came from a young man with type 1 diabetes. This chain joins TRBV29-1 and TRBJ1-2; TRBD1 aligns across 9 bases. Here the CDR3 DNA reads TGCAGCGTCGCCCCGGGACAGGGCTCCCATGGCTACACCTTC. Translated, it gives CSVAPGQGSHGYTF.